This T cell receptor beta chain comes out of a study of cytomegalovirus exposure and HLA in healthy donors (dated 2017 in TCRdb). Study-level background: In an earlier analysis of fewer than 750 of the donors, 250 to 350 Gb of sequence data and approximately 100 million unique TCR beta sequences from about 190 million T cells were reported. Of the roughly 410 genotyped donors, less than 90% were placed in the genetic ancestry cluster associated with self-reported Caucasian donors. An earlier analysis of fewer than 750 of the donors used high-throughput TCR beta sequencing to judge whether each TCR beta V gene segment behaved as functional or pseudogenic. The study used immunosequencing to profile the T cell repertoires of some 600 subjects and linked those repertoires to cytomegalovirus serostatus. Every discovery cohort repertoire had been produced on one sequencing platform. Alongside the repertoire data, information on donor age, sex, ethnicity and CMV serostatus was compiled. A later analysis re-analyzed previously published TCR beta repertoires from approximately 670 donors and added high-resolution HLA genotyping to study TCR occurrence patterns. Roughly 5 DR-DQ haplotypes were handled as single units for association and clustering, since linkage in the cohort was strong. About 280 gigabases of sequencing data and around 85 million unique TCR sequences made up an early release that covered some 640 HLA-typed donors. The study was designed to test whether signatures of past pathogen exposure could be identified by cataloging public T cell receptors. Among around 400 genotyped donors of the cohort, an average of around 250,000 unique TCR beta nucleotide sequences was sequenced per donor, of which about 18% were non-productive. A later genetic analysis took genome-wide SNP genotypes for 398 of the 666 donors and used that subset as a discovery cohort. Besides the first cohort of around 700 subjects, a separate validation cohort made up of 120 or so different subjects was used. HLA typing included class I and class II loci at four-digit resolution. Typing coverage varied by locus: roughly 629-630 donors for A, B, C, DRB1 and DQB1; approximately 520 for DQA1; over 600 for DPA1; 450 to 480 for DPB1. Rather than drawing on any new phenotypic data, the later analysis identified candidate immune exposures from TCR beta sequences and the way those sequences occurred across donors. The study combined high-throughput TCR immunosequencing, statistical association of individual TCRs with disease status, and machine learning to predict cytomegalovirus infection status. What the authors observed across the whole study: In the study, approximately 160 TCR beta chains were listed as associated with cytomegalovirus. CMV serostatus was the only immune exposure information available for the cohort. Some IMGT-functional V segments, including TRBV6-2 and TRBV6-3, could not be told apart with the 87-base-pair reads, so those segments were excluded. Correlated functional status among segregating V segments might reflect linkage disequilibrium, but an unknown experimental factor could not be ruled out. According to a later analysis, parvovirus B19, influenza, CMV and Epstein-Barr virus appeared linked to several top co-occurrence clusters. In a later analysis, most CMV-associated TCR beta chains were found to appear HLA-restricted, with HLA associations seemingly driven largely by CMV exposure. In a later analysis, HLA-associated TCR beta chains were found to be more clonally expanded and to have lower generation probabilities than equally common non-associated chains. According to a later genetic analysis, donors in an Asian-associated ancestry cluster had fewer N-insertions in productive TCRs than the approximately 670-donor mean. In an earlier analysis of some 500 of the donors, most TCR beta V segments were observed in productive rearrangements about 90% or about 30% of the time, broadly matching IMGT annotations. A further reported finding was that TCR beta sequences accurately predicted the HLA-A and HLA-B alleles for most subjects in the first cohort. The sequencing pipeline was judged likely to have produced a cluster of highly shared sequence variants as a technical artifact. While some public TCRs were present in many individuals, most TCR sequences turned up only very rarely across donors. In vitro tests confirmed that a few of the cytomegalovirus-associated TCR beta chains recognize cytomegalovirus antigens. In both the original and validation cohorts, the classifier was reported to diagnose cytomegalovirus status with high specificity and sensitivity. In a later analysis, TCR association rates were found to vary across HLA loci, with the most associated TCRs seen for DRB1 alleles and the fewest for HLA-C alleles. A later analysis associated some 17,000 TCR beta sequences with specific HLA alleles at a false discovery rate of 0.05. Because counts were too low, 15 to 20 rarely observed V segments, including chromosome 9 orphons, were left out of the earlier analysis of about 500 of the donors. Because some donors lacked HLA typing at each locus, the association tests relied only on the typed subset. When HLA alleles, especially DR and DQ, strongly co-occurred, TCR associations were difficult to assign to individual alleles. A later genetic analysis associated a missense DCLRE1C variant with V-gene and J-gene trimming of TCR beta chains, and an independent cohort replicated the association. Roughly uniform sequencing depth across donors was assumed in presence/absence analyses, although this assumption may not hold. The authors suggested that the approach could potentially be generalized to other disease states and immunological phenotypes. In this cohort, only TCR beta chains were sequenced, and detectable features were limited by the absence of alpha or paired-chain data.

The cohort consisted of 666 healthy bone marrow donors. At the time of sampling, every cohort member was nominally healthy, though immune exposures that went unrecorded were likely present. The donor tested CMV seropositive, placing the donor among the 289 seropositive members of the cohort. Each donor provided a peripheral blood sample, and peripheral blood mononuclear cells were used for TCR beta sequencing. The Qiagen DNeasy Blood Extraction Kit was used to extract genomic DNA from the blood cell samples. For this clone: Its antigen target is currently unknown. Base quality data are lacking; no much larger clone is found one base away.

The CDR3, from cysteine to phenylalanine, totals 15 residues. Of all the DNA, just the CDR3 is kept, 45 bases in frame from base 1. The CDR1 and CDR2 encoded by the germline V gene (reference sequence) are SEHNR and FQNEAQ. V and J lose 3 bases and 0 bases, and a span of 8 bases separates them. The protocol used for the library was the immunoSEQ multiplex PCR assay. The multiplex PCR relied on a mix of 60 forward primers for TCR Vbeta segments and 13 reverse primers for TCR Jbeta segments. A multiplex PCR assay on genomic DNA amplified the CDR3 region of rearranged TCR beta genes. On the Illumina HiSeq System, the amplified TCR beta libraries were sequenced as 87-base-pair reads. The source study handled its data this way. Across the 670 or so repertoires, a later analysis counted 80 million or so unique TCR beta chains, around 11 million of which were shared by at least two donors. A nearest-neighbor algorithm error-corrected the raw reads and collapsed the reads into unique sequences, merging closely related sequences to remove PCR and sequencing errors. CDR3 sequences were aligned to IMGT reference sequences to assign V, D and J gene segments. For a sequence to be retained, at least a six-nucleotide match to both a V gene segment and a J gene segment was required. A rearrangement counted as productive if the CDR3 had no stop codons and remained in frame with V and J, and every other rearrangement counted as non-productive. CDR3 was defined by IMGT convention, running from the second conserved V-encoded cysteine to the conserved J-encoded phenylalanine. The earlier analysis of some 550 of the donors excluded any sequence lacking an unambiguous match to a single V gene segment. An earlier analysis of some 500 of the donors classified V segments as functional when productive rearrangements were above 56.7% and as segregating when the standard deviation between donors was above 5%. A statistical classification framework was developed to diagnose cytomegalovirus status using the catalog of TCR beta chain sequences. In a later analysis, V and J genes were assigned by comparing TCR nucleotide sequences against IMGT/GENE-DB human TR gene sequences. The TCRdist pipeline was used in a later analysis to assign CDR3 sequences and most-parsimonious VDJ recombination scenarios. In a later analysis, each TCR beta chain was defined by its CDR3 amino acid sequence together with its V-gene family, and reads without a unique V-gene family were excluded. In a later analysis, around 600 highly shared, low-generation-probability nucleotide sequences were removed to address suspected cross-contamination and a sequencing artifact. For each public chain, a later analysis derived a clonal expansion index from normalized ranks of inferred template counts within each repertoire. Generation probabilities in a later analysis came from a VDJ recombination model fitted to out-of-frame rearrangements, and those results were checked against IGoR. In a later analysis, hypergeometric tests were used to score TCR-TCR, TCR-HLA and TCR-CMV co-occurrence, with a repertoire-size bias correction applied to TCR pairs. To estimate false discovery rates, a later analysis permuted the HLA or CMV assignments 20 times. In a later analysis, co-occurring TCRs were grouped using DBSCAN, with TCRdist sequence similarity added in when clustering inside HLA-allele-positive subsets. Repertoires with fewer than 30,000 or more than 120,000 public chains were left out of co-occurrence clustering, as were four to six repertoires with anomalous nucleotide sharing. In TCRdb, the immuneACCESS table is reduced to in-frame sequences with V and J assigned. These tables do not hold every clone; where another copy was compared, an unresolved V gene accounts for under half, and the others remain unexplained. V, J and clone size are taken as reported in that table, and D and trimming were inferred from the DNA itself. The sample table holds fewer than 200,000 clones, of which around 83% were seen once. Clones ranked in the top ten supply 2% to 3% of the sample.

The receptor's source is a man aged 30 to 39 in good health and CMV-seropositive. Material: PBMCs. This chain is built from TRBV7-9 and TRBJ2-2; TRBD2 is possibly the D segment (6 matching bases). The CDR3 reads CASSFGGSNTGELFF. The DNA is TGTGCCAGCAGCTTCGGGGGATCGAACACCGGGGAGCTGTTTTTT.